This TCR beta chain originates from a study of CD8+CD57+ T cells in acquired aplastic anemia. Background on the study: Recorded DNA amounts for sorted CD4+ and CD8+ cells had an average of approximately 3 ug. Study-wide findings and caveats: There were some 30 CD8+ CDR3 sequences that occurred in both patients and controls. Controls did not differ significantly from patients in CD8+ Simpson's diversity.

The CDR3 sequence is 13 residues long. The V gene lost 5 bases and the J gene lost 2 bases, with 9 bases spanning the gap. Germline V gives CDR1 WNHNN, CDR2 SYGVQD (reference sequence). TCR beta VDJ and CDR3 profiles were obtained from a genomic DNA template. One entry per CDR3 protein results from TCRdb running MiXCR on the reads. Among roughly 300,000 distinct CDR3 sequences listed, around 60% were seen once. This clonotype was counted only a few times. Its target is unknown. The chain employs TRBV10-1 and TRBJ1-2; weak D call: TRBD1 (5 bases). The sequence derives from a human donor with severe aplastic anemia or a healthy control (not recorded which). The specimen was sorted CD4+, CD8+, or CD8+CD57+ T cells (not recorded which) from PBMCs. CDR3: CASSTGTNYGYTF. DNA for the CDR3: TGCGCCAGCAGTACCGGGACGAACTATGGCTACACCTTC.